These 26 T cell receptor beta chains were all obtained from the same sample, sequenced in a study of type 1 regulatory T cells. TCRdb ran MiXCR on the reads and lists one entry per CDR3 protein. The sample shows some 20,000 distinct CDR3 sequences, approximately 51% of them seen only once. The antigens for these receptors are not known. Specimen: cultured T cells, either the whole culture or a sorted T cell fraction (not recorded which). The origin of the receptors is a human donor in good health.

This clonotype showed up just a few times. V is TRBV12-3 or TRBV12-4 and J is TRBJ1-2, with no clear D. The CDR3 runs to 14 residues. V lost 8 bases and J 6 bases, leaving 19 bases between the germline ends. CDR3 amino acids: CASGRALMTNGYTF. The CDR3 DNA is TGTGCCAGCGGGCGGGCCCTAATGACAAATGGCTACACCTTC.

This rearrangement joins TRBV6-2 or TRBV6-3 to TRBJ2-1, with 8 nucleotides matching TRBD2. CDR1 and CDR2 (germline): MNHEY, SVGEGT. V dropped 0 bases and J dropped 9; count of bases not matched to a gene: 4. There are 14 residues in the CDR3. CDR3 bases: TGTGCCAGCAGTTACTCGAGACTAGCGAGTGAGCAGTTCTTC. It codes for CASSYSRLASEQFF.

This clonotype was seen only a few times. As DNA, the CDR3 is TGTGCCAGCAGTTACAAAGGGGAAGGCTACGAGCAGTACTTC. Its translation is CASSYKGEGYEQYF. The chain uses TRBV6-6 and TRBJ2-7; TRBD1 might be the D (5 bases). V lost 2 bases and J 3 bases, leaving 11 bases between the germline ends. Germline CDR1 is MNHNY and CDR2 is SVGAGI (reference sequence). The CDR3 spans 14 residues.

This clonotype qualifies as medium-sized. The chain is built from TRBV18 and TRBJ2-3; D gene uncertain. In germline, CDR1 is KGHSH, CDR2 LQKENI. Trimming pared 2 bases from V and 0 bases from J, leaving 15 bases between. This CDR3 has 17 residues. The CDR3: CASSPFPSASSTDTQYF. DNA for the CDR3: TGTGCCAGCTCACCATTCCCGTCGGCTTCAAGCACAGATACGCAGTATTTT.

The V call is TRBV27, the J call TRBJ2-1; possibly TRBD2 for D (5 bases). CDR3 length: 19 residues. Trimming took off 3 bases at V and 2 bases at J, with 23 bases between the two ends. Germline CDR1 and CDR2: MNHEY and SMNVEV (reference sequence). As DNA, the CDR3 is TGTGCCAGCAGTTTTAGGAGGACGGAGTATAGGAGTGCCTACAATGAGCAGTTCTTC. It yields the protein CASSFRRTEYRSAYNEQFF.

A few counts support this clonotype. V gene TRBV28 combines with J gene TRBJ2-7, with 8 bases fitting TRBD1. Germline trimming cut 9 bases from V and 0 bases from J; bases unmatched to any gene: 4. The CDR3 has 13 residues. Germline CDR1 is MDHEN and CDR2 is SYDVKM. CDR3 residues: CASLDRGSYEQYF. CDR3 nucleotides: TGTGCCAGTCTCGACAGGGGCTCCTACGAGCAGTACTTC. Full variable domain (remainder filled in from reference TRBV28 and TRBJ2-7): DVKVTQSSRYLVKRTGEKVFLECVQDMDHENMFWYRQDPGLGLRLIYFSYDVKMKEKGDIPEGYSVSREKKERFSLILESASTNQTSMYLCASLDRGSYEQYFGPGTRLTVT.

This sequence joins TRBV6-5 and TRBJ2-7; D could derive from TRBD1 or TRBD2 (6 bases each). Germline V CDR1 and CDR2: MNHEY, SVGAGI. The V end lost 6 bases, the J end lost 3 bases, and 18 bases lay between the germline ends. The CDR3 is made up of 15 amino acids. The CDR3 coding sequence is TGTGCCAGCAGAGCCCTTACGGGGGCGTTCTACGAGCAGTACTTC. Protein: CASRALTGAFYEQYF.

This clonotype is labeled as medium-sized (0.01 to 0.1%). The chain links TRBV7-9 to TRBJ2-7, with D tentatively TRBD1 (5 bases). Trimming took off 1 base at V and 3 bases at J, with 10 bases between the two ends. From germline, CDR1 is SEHNR and CDR2 FQNEAQ (reference sequence). This CDR3 has 14 amino acids. The CDR3 loop is CASSLGGSHYEQYF. The CDR3 DNA follows: TGTGCCAGCAGCTTAGGGGGCAGCCACTACGAGCAGTACTTC. Using reference TRBV7-9 and TRBJ2-7 for the parts outside the CDR3, the full variable domain is DTGVSQNPRHKITKRGQNVTFRCDPISEHNRLYWYRQTLGQGPEFLTYFQNEAQLEKSRLLSDRFSAERPKGSFSTLEIQRTEQGDSAMYLCASSLGGSHYEQYFGPGTRLTVT.

In regard to this clonotype: Just one base apart from a much larger clone, this may be a read error. The chain has TRBV7-9 and TRBJ1-1; a weak D match, TRBD1 (5 bases). V shed 3 bases and J shed 7 bases, with 12 bases lying between them. From germline, CDR1 is SEHNR and CDR2 FQNEAQ (reference sequence). This CDR3 is built from 13 residues. In nucleotides, the CDR3 is TGTGCCAGCAGCTTGCTACAGGTTGGTGAAGCTTTCTTT. Its translation is CASSLLQVGEAFF.

This chain joins TRBV29-1 and TRBJ2-1; D is uncertain. The V gene lost 5 bases and the J gene lost 7 bases, with 18 bases spanning the gap. Germline CDR1 is SQVTM and CDR2 is ANQGSEA. The CDR3 extends over 14 amino acids. The DNA of the CDR3 is TGCAGCGTTCAATGGCAGGCCACTGGAAATGAGCAGTTCTTC. Encoded protein: CSVQWQATGNEQFF.

This clonotype is categorized as medium-sized. The chain joins TRBV15 to TRBJ1-5, with 8 bases aligning to TRBD1. CDR3 length equals 15 residues. Germline CDR1 and CDR2: LNHNV and YYDKDF (reference sequence). V was clipped by 4 bases and J by 3 bases; unmatched bases: 5. The CDR3 DNA reads TGTGCCACCAGCAACCGACAGGGGCTCAATCAGCCCCAGCATTTT. This gives the protein CATSNRQGLNQPQHF.

This clonotype showed up many times. This chain links TRBV2 with TRBJ1-1; possibly TRBD1 for D (5 bases). The CDR3 covers 13 residues. V lost 2 bases and J 4 bases, leaving 8 bases between the germline ends. From germline, CDR1 is SNHLY and CDR2 FYNNEI. The chain's CDR3 is CASSEQGFTEAFF. CDR3 in DNA: TGTGCCAGCAGTGAACAGGGTTTCACTGAAGCTTTCTTT. The whole variable domain, filled in from reference TRBV2 and TRBJ1-1, reads EPEVTQTPSHQVTQMGQEVILRCVPISNHLYFYWYRQILGQKVEFLVSFYNNEISEKSEIFDDQFSVERPDGSNFTLKIRSTKLEDSAMYFCASSEQGFTEAFFGQGTRLTVV.

The chain uses TRBV19 and TRBJ1-1, with a tentative D call TRBD1 (6 bases). V was trimmed by 3 bases and J by 2 bases, leaving 7 bases between them. CDR3 length: 13 amino acids. The germline V gene has CDR1 LNHDA and CDR2 SQIVND (reference sequence). The CDR3 spells CASSMTGNTEAFF. CDR3 nucleotides: TGTGCCAGTAGTATGACAGGTAACACTGAAGCTTTCTTT.

CDR3 region: CATRPGGIYGTDTQYF. In DNA form, the CDR3 reads TGTGCCACCCGCCCCGGGGGCATCTATGGCACAGATACGCAGTATTTT. This rearrangement joins TRBV6-5 to TRBJ2-3; D could derive from TRBD1 or TRBD2 (6 bases each). With 10 bases removed from V and 1 base from J, the gap between germline ends came to 21 bases. CDR3 size: 16 residues. Germline V CDR1 and CDR2: MNHEY, SVGAGI.

The chain employs TRBV5-1 and TRBJ2-7; D is perhaps TRBD2 (6 bases). This CDR3 contains 16 residues. V was trimmed by 0 bases and J by 2 bases, leaving 15 bases between them. Germline V lookup: CDR1 SGHRS, CDR2 YFSETQ. This CDR3 reads CASSLAGGAPTYEQYF. DNA of the CDR3: TGCGCCAGCAGCTTGGCTGGCGGGGCCCCTACCTACGAGCAGTACTTC.

The chain employs TRBV24-1 and TRBJ2-1, with D possibly matching TRBD2 (6 bases). The CDR3 loop spans 13 amino acids. V was clipped by 3 bases and J by 9 bases, with 11 bases between them. The germline gives CDR1 KGHDR, CDR2 SFDVKD. CDR3 sequence reads: CATSDGGLIEQFF. The CDR3 nucleotides are TGTGCCACCAGTGATGGGGGGTTGATTGAGCAGTTCTTC.

This clonotype showed up just a few times. The chain links TRBV25-1 to TRBJ1-5; D possibly corresponds to TRBD1 (5 bases). Trimming cost V 8 bases and J 11 bases, with 31 bases left between them. This CDR3 region has 17 residues. Germline-derived CDR1 and CDR2 are MGHDK and SYGVNS. The CDR3, as DNA: TGTGCCAGCCCCGGAGAGGCTCGGGGCAGGGCCTCGTCGGCCCAGCATTTT. As protein: CASPGEARGRASSAQHF.

The chain uses TRBV6-5 and TRBJ1-2; perhaps TRBD1 as D (6 bases). Germline V gene data show CDR1 as MNHEY and CDR2 as SVGAGI. This CDR3 contains 13 residues. Trimming shortened V by 6 bases and J by 8 bases, and 16 bases separated the two germline ends. CDR3 in DNA: TGTGCCAGCAGAGAAACAGGGTCTCGGGGCTACACCTTC. This encodes CASRETGSRGYTF.

The V gene is TRBV19, the J gene TRBJ2-3, with 9 positions matching TRBD2. Per the germline V gene, CDR1 is LNHDA and CDR2 is SQIVND (reference sequence). This CDR3 comprises 17 residues. Trimming at V came to 5 bases and at J to 5 bases, leaving 14 bases not matched to a gene. The CDR3 sequence: CASSPFTRAGGGDTQYF. CDR3 DNA: TGTGCCAGTAGTCCCTTCACCAGAGCGGGGGGAGGAGATACGCAGTATTTT.

The CDR3 protein is CASSLGGVNQPQHF. CDR3 nucleotides: TGCGCCAGCAGCTTGGGGGGCGTCAATCAGCCCCAGCATTTT. The chain carries TRBV5-1 and TRBJ1-5; weak D call: TRBD1 (5 bases). The CDR3 has 14 amino acids. CDR1 and CDR2 (germline): SGHRS, YFSETQ. V dropped 0 bases and J dropped 3 bases, with 7 bases sitting between them.

A remark on this clonotype: A much larger clonotype is one base distant, so this may be a read error. This chain connects TRBV15 to TRBJ2-7; maybe TRBD1 (5 bases). This CDR3 region has 13 residues. Germline V CDR1 and CDR2: LNHNV, YYDKDF (reference sequence). CDR3 sequence reads: CAISRDNLGPQYF. CDR3 bases: TGTGCCATCAGCAGAGATAATCTGGGGCCTCAGTACTTC.

The chain joins TRBV7-9 to TRBJ2-7, with 10 bases that match TRBD2. J lost 0 bases, V lost 2 bases, and 4 bases had no gene match. CDR1 SEHNR and CDR2 FQNEAQ come from the germline V gene (reference sequence). This CDR3 region has 16 residues. Written as DNA, the CDR3 is TGTGCCAGCAGCTTAAGCGGGGGGGCTAGCTCCTACGAGCAGTACTTC. It is translated as CASSLSGGASSYEQYF.

The genes are TRBV7-2 and TRBJ2-7; D is possibly TRBD1 (5 bases). Trimming removed 0 bases at V and 4 bases at J, with 13 bases between. The CDR3 is 15 amino acids. Germline CDR1 SGHTA, CDR2 FQGNSA. The CDR3 sequence is CASSLASGHLYEQYF. CDR3 sequence (DNA): TGTGCCAGCAGCTTAGCATCTGGACATCTTTACGAGCAGTACTTC.

V is TRBV10-3 and J is TRBJ2-3, with 16 bases that match TRBD2. CDR3 length: 16 amino acids. V dropped 7 bases and J dropped 5; count of bases not matched to a gene: 6. The germline CDR1 and CDR2 sequences are ENHRY and SYGVKD. The CDR3 DNA reads TGTGCCATCACCGGGACTAGCGGGGGGGCCGGAGATACGCAGTATTTT. Amino acids: CAITGTSGGAGDTQYF.

This clonotype rates as medium-sized. Here the CDR3 reads CASSSGQPGANVLTF. Written as DNA, the CDR3 is TGCGCCAGCAGCTCTGGACAGCCCGGGGCCAACGTCCTGACTTTC. The V call is TRBV5-1, the J call TRBJ2-6; D is possibly TRBD1 (6 bases). This CDR3 has 15 amino acids. Germline CDR1 reads SGHRS; CDR2 reads YFSETQ. Trimming removed 3 bases at V and 4 bases at J, with 11 bases between.

For this clonotype: The conserved phenylalanine or tryptophan normally closing the CDR3 is absent here, so this likely arose from a read error. V gene TRBV7-7 combines with J gene TRBJ2-5; D remains ambiguous. The CDR3 loop spans 15 amino acids. Germline V gene lookup returns CDR1 SSHAT and CDR2 FNYEAQ (reference sequence). V gave up 2 bases and J gave up 2 bases, with 12 bases separating them. Here the CDR3 reads CASSLRQTHQETQYY. The CDR3 bases are TGTGCCAGCAGCTTACGGCAGACCCATCAAGAGACCCAGTACTAC.